The rows below give T cell receptor beta chains drawn from one sample of a study of T-cell memory formation after mild COVID-19. TCRdb called the 5' RACE reads again in MiXCR, with one record for every CDR3 protein. The sample consists of about 430,000 distinct CDR3 sequences, about 20% of them appearing once. Source material: PBMCs or a T cell subset sorted from them (not recorded which). Every receptor here comes from a man in his late teens or twenties who had mild COVID-19 (a few samples of this study predate the infection). Cell type and time point are not known. Each CDR3 is given with its conserved first and last residue. D genes are given only for firm matches. Clone sizes are given selectively: once, few, many, or a class where the clone is expanded.

cdr3_nt: TGCAGTGCTACGTGGTCGTACCAAGAGACCCAGTACTTC
cdr3_aa: CSATWSYQETQYF
clone_size: few
d_call: NA
v_call: TRBV20-1
j_call: TRBJ2-5

cdr3_nt: TGTGCCAGCAGGAACAGTCTGAATTCACCCCTCCACTTT
cdr3_aa: CASRNSLNSPLHF
clone_size: NA
d_call: NA
v_call: TRBV2
j_call: TRBJ1-6

cdr3_nt: TGTGCCAGCAGTTTATACGGGAATAGGCAGTTCTTC
cdr3_aa: CASSLYGNRQFF
clone_size: NA
d_call: NA
v_call: TRBV27
j_call: TRBJ2-1

cdr3_nt: TGTGCCAGCAGTTACCTTCTCGGGGGGGACGAGGATACGCAGTATTTT
cdr3_aa: CASSYLLGGDEDTQYF
clone_size: NA
d_call: TRBD2
v_call: TRBV6-2/TRBV6-3
j_call: TRBJ2-3

cdr3_nt: TGCGCCAGCAGCTTAAAAGCGGGGGTCGAAAATTCACCCCTCCACTTT
cdr3_aa: CASSLKAGVENSPLHF
clone_size: NA
d_call: NA
v_call: TRBV5-1
j_call: TRBJ1-6

cdr3_nt: TGTGCCAGCAGTCTACCAGGAGCGGGGGCCTCAGATACGCAGTATTTT
cdr3_aa: CASSLPGAGASDTQYF
clone_size: few
d_call: TRBD2
v_call: TRBV28
j_call: TRBJ2-3

cdr3_nt: TGCAGCGTTGAAGTAGGGGGCAAAAACATTCAGTACTTC
cdr3_aa: CSVEVGGKNIQYF
clone_size: NA
d_call: NA
v_call: TRBV29-1
j_call: TRBJ2-4

cdr3_nt: TGCGCCAGCAGGAAGTCGACGGATACATACGAGCAGTACTTC
cdr3_aa: CASRKSTDTYEQYF
clone_size: NA
d_call: NA
v_call: TRBV5-1
j_call: TRBJ2-7

cdr3_nt: TGCGCCAGCATCGCCTTGGGGGCCAGCACAGATACGCAGTATTTT
cdr3_aa: CASIALGASTDTQYF
clone_size: few
d_call: NA
v_call: TRBV5-1
j_call: TRBJ2-3

cdr3_nt: TGTGCCAGCCCCCCCATGGGGTTCGAGCAGTACTTC
cdr3_aa: CASPPMGFEQYF
clone_size: NA
d_call: NA
v_call: TRBV18
j_call: TRBJ2-7

cdr3_nt: TGTGCCAGCAGTTACGGGCAGGGGGGTGGTCAGCCCCAGCATTTT
cdr3_aa: CASSYGQGGGQPQHF
clone_size: few
d_call: TRBD1
v_call: TRBV6-6
j_call: TRBJ1-5

cdr3_nt: TGCAGCGTTGATAAGCTAGCGGGGAGATCTAGCACAGATACGCAGTATTTT
cdr3_aa: CSVDKLAGRSSTDTQYF
clone_size: NA
d_call: TRBD2
v_call: TRBV29-1
j_call: TRBJ2-3

cdr3_nt: TGTGCCAGCACCACCCAAGGGGCTGCGGGTGAAGCTTTCTTT
cdr3_aa: CASTTQGAAGEAFF
clone_size: NA
d_call: NA
v_call: TRBV2
j_call: TRBJ1-1

cdr3_nt: TGTGCCAGCAGCTTAGATCGTGACAGGGCAGAGACCCAGTACTTC
cdr3_aa: CASSLDRDRAETQYF
clone_size: few
d_call: TRBD1
v_call: TRBV7-2
j_call: TRBJ2-5

cdr3_nt: TGCGCCAGCAGCCACCCATCGGGGGAAGGCGGCTACACCTTC
cdr3_aa: CASSHPSGEGGYTF
clone_size: NA
d_call: NA
v_call: TRBV4-1
j_call: TRBJ1-2

cdr3_nt: TGTGCCGGATCGGACGGGAACACTGAAGCTTTCTTT
cdr3_aa: CAGSDGNTEAFF
clone_size: NA
d_call: NA
v_call: TRBV6-2/TRBV6-3
j_call: TRBJ1-1

cdr3_nt: TGTGCCAGCAGGTACTCCCAGCGGGGGGTCACAGATACGCAGTATTTT
cdr3_aa: CASRYSQRGVTDTQYF
clone_size: few
d_call: TRBD2
v_call: TRBV12-3/TRBV12-4
j_call: TRBJ2-3

cdr3_nt: TGTGCCACCAGCAGGGGATTAACGAGTAACACCATATATTTT
cdr3_aa: CATSRGLTSNTIYF
clone_size: few
d_call: NA
v_call: TRBV15
j_call: TRBJ1-3

cdr3_nt: TGTGCCAGCAGTGTTACCACCTACGAGCAGTACTTC
cdr3_aa: CASSVTTYEQYF
clone_size: NA
d_call: NA
v_call: TRBV2
j_call: TRBJ2-7

cdr3_nt: TGCAGTGAGGGACATCTTTATGGCTACACCTTC
cdr3_aa: CSEGHLYGYTF
clone_size: NA
d_call: NA
v_call: TRBV20-1
j_call: TRBJ1-2

cdr3_nt: TGTGCCAGCAGTTTAATCGCGAAGTACACCGGGGAGCTGTTTTTT
cdr3_aa: CASSLIAKYTGELFF
clone_size: NA
d_call: NA
v_call: TRBV28
j_call: TRBJ2-2

cdr3_nt: TGTGCCATCAGTGATCCTGGGGCCAACGTCCTGACTTTC
cdr3_aa: CAISDPGANVLTF
clone_size: NA
d_call: NA
v_call: TRBV10-3
j_call: TRBJ2-6

cdr3_nt: TGCGCCAGCAGCTTGGGGCTAGCGCGGGAAGCGGATACGCAGTATTTT
cdr3_aa: CASSLGLAREADTQYF
clone_size: NA
d_call: NA
v_call: TRBV5-1
j_call: TRBJ2-3

cdr3_nt: TGTGCCAGCAGCCCGAGACAGGGGGTGGATTCACCCCTCCACTTT
cdr3_aa: CASSPRQGVDSPLHF
clone_size: few
d_call: TRBD1
v_call: TRBV7-9
j_call: TRBJ1-6

cdr3_nt: TGTGCCAGCAGCTTTAGGGTGGCGAACACTGAAGCTTTCTTT
cdr3_aa: CASSFRVANTEAFF
clone_size: NA
d_call: NA
v_call: TRBV7-2
j_call: TRBJ1-1

cdr3_nt: TGCGCCAGCAGCCGACATCGGGGGAATTCGAGGACTGAAGCTTTCTTT
cdr3_aa: CASSRHRGNSRTEAFF
clone_size: NA
d_call: NA
v_call: TRBV4-1
j_call: TRBJ1-1

cdr3_nt: TGTGCCAGCAGTGACACAGGGCACTCTGGGGCCAACGTCCTGACTTTC
cdr3_aa: CASSDTGHSGANVLTF
clone_size: NA
d_call: NA
v_call: TRBV6-4
j_call: TRBJ2-6

cdr3_nt: TGCGCCAGCAGCCAAGAGGGCAGCTTTGGATATGGCTACACCTTC
cdr3_aa: CASSQEGSFGYGYTF
clone_size: NA
d_call: NA
v_call: TRBV4-1
j_call: TRBJ1-2

cdr3_nt: TGTGCCACCAGCAGAGGACTAGCGGGGGTCAATGAGCAGTTCTTC
cdr3_aa: CATSRGLAGVNEQFF
clone_size: few
d_call: TRBD2
v_call: TRBV15
j_call: TRBJ2-1

cdr3_nt: TGCGCCAGCAGTTCCAGGGGGGTTCAAGAGACCCAGTACTTC
cdr3_aa: CASSSRGVQETQYF
clone_size: NA
d_call: NA
v_call: TRBV4-3
j_call: TRBJ2-5

cdr3_nt: TGCGCCAGCAGCCACCTCGGCGTTTCTGGAGAGCAGTTCTTC
cdr3_aa: CASSHLGVSGEQFF
clone_size: NA
d_call: NA
v_call: TRBV4-1
j_call: TRBJ2-1

cdr3_nt: TGTGCCAGCAGCACAGGGGGTAACACCGGGGAGCTGTTTTTT
cdr3_aa: CASSTGGNTGELFF
clone_size: few
d_call: TRBD1
v_call: TRBV7-3
j_call: TRBJ2-2

cdr3_nt: TGTGCCAGCAGAGCGGGATTCTCCTACAATGAGCAGTTCTTC
cdr3_aa: CASRAGFSYNEQFF
clone_size: NA
d_call: NA
v_call: TRBV21-1
j_call: TRBJ2-1

cdr3_nt: TGTGCCAGCAGTTTCTACGACCAGAACACTGAAGCTTTCTTT
cdr3_aa: CASSFYDQNTEAFF
clone_size: NA
d_call: NA
v_call: TRBV12-3/TRBV12-4
j_call: TRBJ1-1

cdr3_nt: TGTGCCAGCAGTTACAGGGACCTCTTAGGGGAGCAGTACTTC
cdr3_aa: CASSYRDLLGEQYF
clone_size: NA
d_call: NA
v_call: TRBV6-5
j_call: TRBJ2-7

cdr3_nt: TGTGCCAGCAGTTTACGGGACGCCGTGAACACTGAAGCTTTCTTT
cdr3_aa: CASSLRDAVNTEAFF
clone_size: few
d_call: NA
v_call: TRBV28
j_call: TRBJ1-1

cdr3_nt: TGTGCCAGCAGTTACTCGAGGGGCAATCAGCCCCAGCATTTT
cdr3_aa: CASSYSRGNQPQHF
clone_size: few
d_call: NA
v_call: TRBV6-2/TRBV6-3
j_call: TRBJ1-5

cdr3_nt: TGCGCCAGCACCTTAGGCGGGGAGCTGTTTTTT
cdr3_aa: CASTLGGELFF
clone_size: NA
d_call: NA
v_call: TRBV5-1
j_call: TRBJ2-2

cdr3_nt: TGCAGCGTGCGGACAGGGGCGGGACAGCCCCAGCATTTT
cdr3_aa: CSVRTGAGQPQHF
clone_size: NA
d_call: TRBD1
v_call: TRBV29-1
j_call: TRBJ1-5

cdr3_nt: TGTGCCACCAGGGAACTCGGCGGGGGGGCCAACGTCCTGACTTTC
cdr3_aa: CATRELGGGANVLTF
clone_size: NA
d_call: NA
v_call: TRBV15
j_call: TRBJ2-6

cdr3_nt: TGTGCCAGCAGCCTACTAGCGGGGGGTGAAGAGACCCAGTACTTC
cdr3_aa: CASSLLAGGEETQYF
clone_size: many
d_call: TRBD2
v_call: TRBV7-2
j_call: TRBJ2-5

cdr3_nt: TGTGCCAGCACAAGGGCCGGGACAGGGTACGAGCAGTACTTC
cdr3_aa: CASTRAGTGYEQYF
clone_size: NA
d_call: TRBD1
v_call: TRBV6-5
j_call: TRBJ2-7

cdr3_nt: TGTGCCAGCAGTGCCGGACAGGGGGCTGCAGATACGCAGTATTTT
cdr3_aa: CASSAGQGAADTQYF
clone_size: few
d_call: TRBD1
v_call: TRBV6-4
j_call: TRBJ2-3

cdr3_nt: TGTGCCAGCAGCCCACTAGGGGACAGGGGGCGTACCGGGGAGCTGTTTTTT
cdr3_aa: CASSPLGDRGRTGELFF
clone_size: few
d_call: TRBD1
v_call: TRBV5-6
j_call: TRBJ2-2

cdr3_nt: TGTGCCAGCAGCTTTCGGGGTCCCAACACCGGGGAGCTGTTTTTT
cdr3_aa: CASSFRGPNTGELFF
clone_size: NA
d_call: NA
v_call: TRBV7-3
j_call: TRBJ2-2